The next 12 T cell receptor beta chains were all read from a single sample in a study of cytomegalovirus exposure and HLA in healthy donors. Vbeta (60) and Jbeta (13) primers were used in the PCR. This table comes from immunoSEQ multiplex PCR, and its TCRdb copy is limited to in-frame clones, with some not included. The sample lists about 180,000 clones; roughly 82% were seen once. Material: PBMCs. The receptors were sampled from a girl aged 2 to 10 in good health and CMV-seropositive.

The chain uses TRBV5-6 and TRBJ2-3; D might be TRBD1 (5 bases). Germline CDR1 and CDR2: SGHDT and YYEEEE. This CDR3 is 15 amino acids long. Deletions cut 2 bases from V and 1 base from J, with 11 bases between. In DNA form, the CDR3 reads TGTGCCAGCAGCTTAGGTGGACACCGCACAGATACGCAGTATTTT. It translates to CASSLGGHRTDTQYF.

In its sample, this clone was seen once. The chain recombines TRBV7-2 with TRBJ1-1; D is ambiguous. Deletions cut 0 bases from V and 1 base from J, with 6 bases between. Germline CDR1 and CDR2: SGHTA and FQGNSA. This CDR3 region has 14 residues. The CDR3 nucleotides read TGTGCCAGCAGCTTAGCTTGGCAGAACACTGAAGCTTTCTTT. This codes for CASSLAWQNTEAFF.

The chain joins TRBV11-2 to TRBJ2-3, with a possible D match to TRBD1 (7 bases). Germline V lookup: CDR1 SGHAT, CDR2 FQNNGV. The CDR3 runs 15 residues. The V end lost 5 bases, the J end lost 0 bases, and 12 bases lay between the germline ends. CDR3 bases: TGTGCCAGCAGCCCCAGGGGGACTAGCACAGATACGCAGTATTTT. It specifies CASSPRGTSTDTQYF.

There are a few counts of this clone. The rearrangement links TRBV10-3 to TRBJ2-1, with a weak D call TRBD1 (5 bases). Germline assignment: CDR1 ENHRY and CDR2 SYGVKD. V dropped 6 bases and J dropped 0 bases, with 9 bases sitting between them. The length of the CDR3 is 14 residues. CDR3 sequence (DNA): TGTGCCATCAGCCAGGACACCTCCTACAATGAGCAGTTCTTC. Translating it yields CAISQDTSYNEQFF.

V gene TRBV14 combines with J gene TRBJ1-4, with 9 nucleotides matching TRBD1. The CDR3 extends over 15 amino acids. J lost 8 bases, V lost 1 base, and 5 bases had no gene match. Germline CDR1 reads SGHDN; CDR2 reads FVKESK. The CDR3 bases are TGTGCCAGCAGCCAAGGGGACAGGGTTAAGGAAAAACTGTTTTTT. Amino acid sequence: CASSQGDRVKEKLFF. The whole variable domain, filled in from reference TRBV14 and TRBJ1-4, reads EAGVTQFPSHSVIEKGQTVTLRCDPISGHDNLYWYRRVMGKEIKFLLHFVKESKQDESGMPNNRFLAERTGGTYSTLKVQPAELEDSGVYFCASSQGDRVKEKLFFGSGTQLSVL.

The CDR3 sequence is CASSPPSMPGYGYTF. The CDR3 DNA sequence: TGTGCCAGCTCACCACCATCTATGCCAGGTTATGGCTACACCTTC. The chain links TRBV18 to TRBJ1-2; D not resolved. The germline V gene has CDR1 KGHSH and CDR2 LQKENI. The CDR3 contains 15 residues. V lost 0 bases, J lost 5 bases, and 13 bases lay in between. The full variable domain, completed using reference TRBV18 and TRBJ1-2, is NAGVMQNPRHLVRRRGQEARLRCSPMKGHSHVYWYRQLPEEGLKFMVYLQKENIIDESGMPKERFSAEFPKEGPSILRIQQVVRGDSAAYFCASSPPSMPGYGYTFGSGTRLTVV.

The chain joins TRBV5-4 to TRBJ2-1; 11 nucleotides align to TRBD2. The CDR3 loop spans 17 amino acids. The V gene end was trimmed by 4 bases and the J gene end by 4 bases; junction bases not matched to a gene: 10. Germline lookup yields CDR1 SGHNT and CDR2 YYREEE (reference sequence). CDR3 region: CASSHTLSGGGYNEQFF. Here the CDR3 DNA reads TGTGCCAGCAGCCATACCCTTAGCGGGGGGGGGTACAATGAGCAGTTCTTC.

J is TRBJ2-1 and V is TRBV4-1; 10 bases align to TRBD2. The length of the CDR3 is 18 residues. The junction had 6 bases not matched to a gene; V was cut back by 1 base and J by 0 bases. Germline CDR1 is MGHRA and CDR2 is YSYEKL. For the CDR3, the DNA is TGCGCCAGCAGCCAAGGGACTAGCGGATCGAGCTCCTACAATGAGCAGTTCTTC. It yields the protein CASSQGTSGSSSYNEQFF.

In this sample, this clone turned up once. The chain employs TRBV25-1 and TRBJ2-1; the match to TRBD1 covers 8 bases. This CDR3 has 14 amino acids. Germline V gives CDR1 MGHDK, CDR2 SYGVNS. With V trimmed by 7 bases and J by 4 bases, 6 bases remained unmatched. The CDR3 DNA reads TGTGCCAGCACCATGGGACAGGAATACAATGAGCAGTTCTTC. It codes for CASTMGQEYNEQFF.

V and J are TRBV2 and TRBJ1-4, with 8 bases fitting TRBD1. The CDR3 totals 20 residues. With V trimmed by 4 bases and J by 3 bases, 19 bases remained unmatched. Germline assignment: CDR1 SNHLY and CDR2 FYNNEI. The CDR3: CASSGQPWGGQGVANEKLFF. The DNA of the CDR3 is TGTGCCAGCAGTGGACAACCCTGGGGAGGACAGGGCGTCGCTAATGAAAAACTGTTTTTT.

The V and J genes are TRBV19 and TRBJ2-1; TRBD2 aligns across 8 bases. The CDR3 spans 15 residues. From germline, CDR1 is LNHDA and CDR2 SQIVND (reference sequence). The trim removed 4 bases at V and 5 bases at J, leaving 7 bases unmatched. The CDR3 loop reads CASSTTGTSHNEQFF. The CDR3 DNA follows: TGTGCCAGTAGTACAACCGGGACTAGTCACAATGAGCAGTTCTTC. Filled out from reference TRBV19 and TRBJ2-1, the complete variable domain reads DGGITQSPKYLFRKEGQNVTLSCEQNLNHDAMYWYRQDPGQGLRLIYYSQIVNDFQKGDIAEGYSVSREKKESFPLTVTSAQKNPTAFYLCASSTTGTSHNEQFFGPGTRLTVL.

In DNA, the CDR3 is TGTGCCAGCAGTGGGGGGACTAGCGTAGCCTACGAGCAGTACTTC. Translated: CASSGGTSVAYEQYF. The chain uses TRBV6-1 and TRBJ2-7; 10 bases agree with TRBD2. Per the germline V gene, CDR1 is MNHNS and CDR2 is SASEGT. V shed 4 bases and J 2 bases; nucleotides not matched to a gene: 5. CDR3 length: 15 amino acids.